These 21 T cell receptor beta chains came from one sample sequenced in a study of radiation and T cells in renal cell carcinoma. Time point specified: blood 2 weeks post-SBRT. Treatment denoted: 15 Gy SBRT to primary tumor, nephrectomy 4 weeks later. TCRdb's copy holds only in-frame clones and misses some; the assay was immunoSEQ multiplex PCR. The table has 100,000 to 150,000 clones, around 82% seen once; the top ten hold 5.8%. Sample: blood, taken from a patient whose treatment included radiotherapy and nephrectomy. All receptors come from a man aged 45-65 years with renal cell carcinoma.

J is TRBJ1-4 and V is TRBV9; D is uncertain. Germline V gives CDR1 SGDLS, CDR2 YYNGEE. Trimming pared 0 bases from V and 8 bases from J, leaving 14 bases between. This CDR3 contains 15 residues. The CDR3 coding sequence is TGTGCCAGCAGCGTAGGTGGAGGGATCCCCGAAAAACTGTTTTTT. As protein: CASSVGGGIPEKLFF.

The CDR3 spells CASSEFRDRETQYF. The CDR3 DNA sequence: TGTGCCAGCAGTGAATTTCGAGACCGCGAGACCCAGTACTTC. The J gene is TRBJ2-5, the V gene TRBV6-1; D uncertain. V lost 2 bases, J lost 5 bases, and 12 bases lay in between. There are 14 residues in the CDR3. Looked up from germline, CDR1 is MNHNS and CDR2 is SASEGT.

The J gene is TRBJ1-2, the V gene TRBV2; D perhaps matches TRBD1 (5 bases). Germline CDR1 is SNHLY and CDR2 is FYNNEI. Deletions cut 6 bases from V and 4 bases from J, with 12 bases between. CDR3 length: 13 residues. The CDR3 protein is CASRGDGIYGYTF. The CDR3 nucleotides read TGTGCCAGCAGGGGGGACGGAATCTATGGCTACACCTTC.

The rearrangement uses TRBV7-9 and TRBJ2-4; 13 nucleotides line up with TRBD2. The germline V gene encodes CDR1 SEHNR and CDR2 FQNEAQ (reference sequence). The CDR3 runs to 16 residues. Trimming at V came to 5 bases and at J to 8 bases, leaving 9 bases not matched to a gene. CDR3 region: CASSKTSGGAMDIQYF. In DNA form, the CDR3 reads TGTGCCAGCAGCAAAACTAGCGGGGGGGCCATGGACATTCAGTACTTC.

The chain couples TRBV12-5 to TRBJ1-1; 7 nucleotides line up with TRBD1. V lost 6 bases and J lost 0; bases outside the gene matches: 7. The CDR3 loop spans 15 amino acids. CDR1 is LGHNT, CDR2 FRNRAP, per germline. The DNA for the CDR3 is TGTGCTAGTGGACTTACAGGGGTCATGAACACTGAAGCTTTCTTT. This gives the protein CASGLTGVMNTEAFF.

The chain couples TRBV27 to TRBJ2-7; no reliable D call. Trimming shortened V by 2 bases and J by 2 bases, and 10 bases separated the two germline ends. The CDR3 length is 14 residues. The V gene's germline CDR1 is MNHEY and CDR2 SMNVEV (reference sequence). CDR3 sequence reads: CASSLKPGPYEQYF. The CDR3 DNA is TGTGCCAGCAGTTTAAAGCCCGGACCCTACGAGCAGTACTTC.

The CDR3 region has the DNA TGTGCCAGCAGTGAAGTTGTGTTCGCTGAAGCTTTCTTT. Protein sequence: CASSEVVFAEAFF. The chain combines TRBV6-1 with TRBJ1-1; D remains ambiguous. This CDR3 is built from 13 residues. Germline V gene data show CDR1 as MNHNS and CDR2 as SASEGT. V was shortened by 1 base and J by 6 bases, with 9 bases between the two germline ends.

The chain links TRBV7-2 to TRBJ2-1; 7 bases fit TRBD1. The CDR3 is 17 residues long. The V and J ends lost 0 bases and 7 bases, in that order; junction bases with no gene match: 12. Germline values: CDR1 SGHTA, CDR2 FQGNSA. For the CDR3, the DNA is TGTGCCAGCAGCTTAGCGGTGCTCGGGACAGCTAGTAATGAGCAGTTCTTC. It encodes CASSLAVLGTASNEQFF.

V is TRBV7-3 and J is TRBJ1-6; no clear D. The CDR3 sequence is 13 residues long. V shed 1 base and J shed 8 bases, with 6 bases lying between them. Germline CDR1 reads SGHTA; CDR2 reads FQGTGA. CDR3 sequence (DNA): TGTGCCAGCAGCTTAAGGAGGGATTCACCCCTCCACTTT. It is translated as CASSLRRDSPLHF.

V gene TRBV5-6 combines with J gene TRBJ1-5; a weak D match, TRBD1 (6 bases). The ends were cut back, 3 bases at V and 4 bases at J, with 11 bases in the middle. This CDR3 is 14 amino acids long. In germline, CDR1 is SGHDT, CDR2 YYEEEE. CDR3 nucleotide sequence: TGTGCCAGCAGCTCCGGGACAAAGAATCAGCCCCAGCATTTT. It encodes CASSSGTKNQPQHF.

This clone was detected ten times or more. The rearrangement joins TRBV11-2 to TRBJ2-7; possibly TRBD2 for D (5 bases). V was pared by 5 bases and J by 7 bases, with 9 bases between. Per germline, CDR1 SGHAT and CDR2 FQNNGV. This CDR3 has 11 residues. In nucleotides, the CDR3 is TGTGCCAGCAGCCTCGGGGTAGAGCAGTACTTC. Its protein product is CASSLGVEQYF.

This clone came up a few times. The V gene is TRBV30, the J gene TRBJ1-5; weak D call: TRBD1 (5 bases). This CDR3 spans 14 amino acids. Germline loops: CDR1 GTSNPN, CDR2 SVGIG (reference sequence). The CDR3 DNA reads TGTGCTTGGGGCCTGGAGCGACGCAATCAGCCCCAGCATTTT. Translating gives CAWGLERRNQPQHF.

The DNA for the CDR3 is TGTGCCAGCAGCTACACCCAGGTCAGGGGCCACGAGCAGTACTTC. It encodes CASSYTQVRGHEQYF. The V call is TRBV6-5, the J call TRBJ2-7; D is perhaps TRBD1 (6 bases). Germline V gene data show CDR1 as MNHEY and CDR2 as SVGAGI. V was cut by 6 bases and J by 5 bases, with 20 bases left in between. The CDR3 contains 15 residues.

The chain has TRBV10-3 and TRBJ2-5, with TRBD2 as a possible D gene (6 bases). The CDR3 covers 15 residues. Germline-derived CDR1 and CDR2 are ENHRY and SYGVKD. V lost 0 bases and J lost 3, with 11 bases in between. The CDR3 reads CAISESGGSEETQYF. The CDR3 region has the DNA TGTGCCATCAGTGAGTCGGGGGGATCCGAAGAGACCCAGTACTTC.

J is TRBJ2-6 and V is TRBV29-1; D unresolved. Between the trimmed V and J ends, which lost 5 bases and 5 bases, there was a span of 25 bases. The CDR3 runs 18 residues. Germline CDR1 reads SQVTM; CDR2 reads ANQGSEA. The CDR3 DNA reads TGCAGCGTTTCGAATCCCGTAGACACCCGGCTCTGGGCCAACGTCCTGACTTTC. It is translated as CSVSNPVDTRLWANVLTF. Complete variable domain (other parts from reference TRBV29-1 and TRBJ2-6): SAVISQKPSRDICQRGTSLTIQCQVDSQVTMMFWYRQQPGQSLTLIATANQGSEATYESGFVIDKFPISRPNLTFSTLTVSNMSPEDSSIYLCSVSNPVDTRLWANVLTFGAGSRLTVL.

The chain joins TRBV2 to TRBJ2-7; TRBD2 matches at 9 bases. With 4 bases clipped from V and 6 bases from J, the junction kept 10 bases outside the gene matches. The CDR3 has 15 amino acids. The V gene's germline CDR1 is SNHLY and CDR2 FYNNEI. The CDR3 region is CASSGGAGGILEQYF. The CDR3 region has the DNA TGTGCCAGCAGTGGGGGAGCGGGGGGAATTCTCGAGCAGTACTTC.

This clone has only a few counts. CDR3 amino acids: CASSLPNQETQYF. The CDR3 DNA is TGCGCCAGCAGCTTGCCCAACCAAGAGACCCAGTACTTC. The chain uses TRBV5-1 and TRBJ2-5; no definite D call. Trimming removed 1 base from V and 0 bases from J, with 4 bases in between. The length of the CDR3 is 13 residues. Germline V gene data show CDR1 as SGHRS and CDR2 as YFSETQ.

The CDR3 DNA reads as TGTGCCAGCAGTTATACAGGGCGCGACACCGGGGAGCTGTTTTTT. It codes for CASSYTGRDTGELFF. The rearrangement joins TRBV2 to TRBJ2-2; possible D gene TRBD1, 6 bases. V was clipped by 5 bases and J by 3 bases, with 13 bases between them. The CDR3 consists of 15 residues. In germline, CDR1 is SNHLY, CDR2 FYNNEI.

V gene TRBV18 combines with J gene TRBJ1-5; D is uncertain. V lost 2 bases and J 0 bases, leaving 14 bases between the germline ends. This CDR3 spans 17 amino acids. CDR1 is KGHSH, CDR2 LQKENI, per germline. The CDR3 nucleotides are TGTGCCAGCTCACCAGTTTTTAAGGGCTATAGCAATCAGCCCCAGCATTTT. Translation: CASSPVFKGYSNQPQHF.

This chain links TRBV28 with TRBJ1-1; D uncertain. Between the trimmed V and J ends, which lost 2 bases and 3 bases, there was a span of 7 bases. Germline CDR1 is MDHEN and CDR2 is SYDVKM. This CDR3 is 13 amino acids long. CDR3: CASSLPGHTEAFF. The CDR3 coding sequence is TGTGCCAGCAGTTTACCCGGGCACACTGAAGCTTTCTTT.

This sequence joins TRBV7-9 and TRBJ1-2, with D maybe TRBD1 (6 bases). V was clipped by 8 bases and J by 3 bases, with 16 bases between them. Germline CDR1 reads SEHNR; CDR2 reads FQNEAQ (reference sequence). This CDR3 is built from 14 residues. The CDR3 coding sequence is TGTGCCAGCGCCGTCCGGGACACTTACTATGGCTACACCTTC. Translation: CASAVRDTYYGYTF.